This T cell receptor (beta chain) was obtained from a study of CD8 T cells in ankylosing spondylitis. Study results and limitations: A TCR beta motif of fewer than ten highly homologous variants seemed to mark ankylosing spondylitis blood. Reactive arthritis synovial fluid and blood were previously reported to contain some motif variants.

There are a few counts of this clonotype. As yet, its antigen is unknown. TCRdb recomputed calls from the 5' RACE reads with MiXCR, one row per CDR3 protein. In the table there are about 64,000 distinct CDR3 sequences, roughly 6.1% of which are singletons. Between the trimmed V and J ends, which lost 0 bases and 6 bases, there was a span of 11 bases. CDR3 length equals 15 residues. The germline V gene has CDR1 MNHEY and CDR2 SVGEGT. The chain recombines TRBV6-2 or TRBV6-3 with TRBJ1-4, with D perhaps matching TRBD1 (6 bases). The sequencing input was synovial fluid, either unsorted or a sorted T cell fraction (not recorded which). The origin of this receptor is a male donor with ankylosing spondylitis. The DNA for the CDR3 is TGTGCCAGCAGTTACTCCGTCCAGGGGCATGAAAAACTGTTTTTT. Its translation is CASSYSVQGHEKLFF.